This T cell receptor beta chain was retrieved from a study of blood T cell repertoires in COVID-19. Across the whole study: COVID-19 samples collected from the United States, Italy and Spain covered acute and convalescent phases. The analysed material was cDNA or gDNA that came from T cells, B-cell-depleted T cells, or PBMCs.

Authors' processing steps: Estimation of nucleated cell counts was performed using reference gene primer amplification. The table came from immunoSEQ multiplex PCR; TCRdb's copy has only in-frame clones and leaves some out. The V and J calls and clone size were taken over from that table, and D and trimming were inferred from the DNA. This table has about 190,000 clones, 70% to 90% appearing once. V shed 5 bases and J shed 4 bases, with 9 bases lying between them. This CDR3 has 13 residues. The V gene's germline CDR1 is MNHNS and CDR2 SASEGT. V gene TRBV6-1 combines with J gene TRBJ2-1; TRBD1 is a possible D gene (5 bases). The sample was peripheral blood. The TCR originated in a woman between 40 and 50 years old who had recovered from COVID-19. This CDR3 reads CASSSQGYNEQFF. The CDR3 DNA reads as TGTGCCAGCAGTAGTCAGGGTTACAATGAGCAGTTCTTC.